The sequence of this T cell receptor (beta chain) was determined in a study of shared clonotypes between healthy human individuals. Study background: Donors, aged 18 to 49, were two women and a few men.

This CDR3 spans 16 amino acids. V was shortened by 8 bases and J by 3 bases, with 20 bases between the two germline ends. Germline loops: CDR1 GTSNPN, CDR2 SVGIG (reference sequence). None of the donors, who were healthy HIV-negative adults, had recently had acute infections or vaccinations. The authors loaded 150 to 250 ng DNA, roughly 33,000 T cell genomes, into sorted-subset replicate PCRs. Data came from immunoSEQ multiplex PCR; TCRdb stores just in-frame clones and leaves some out. The table shows a few hundred thousand clones, with roughly 70% occurring only once. This clone was observed a handful of times.

This chain joins TRBV30 and TRBJ2-6; perhaps TRBD1 as D (5 bases). The source is a man aged 30-40 years in good health. Sequencing was carried out using memory CD4+ T cells sorted from blood. Stated subset: CD45RA-negative fraction. The CDR3 loop reads CATGYGQGFGANVLTF. The CDR3 DNA reads as TGTGCCACAGGTTACGGCCAGGGCTTTGGGGCCAACGTCCTGACTTTC.